This T cell receptor (beta chain) was found in a study of circulating and synovial CD4+ cells in juvenile arthritis. About this clone itself: Its antigen remains unidentified.

The method was immunoSEQ multiplex PCR; TCRdb's version includes in-frame clones alone and lacks a portion of them. The sample yields around 35,000 clones, just under 97% seen once. CDR3 length: 14 residues. The germline CDR1 and CDR2 sequences are SQVTM and ANQGSEA. V shed 4 bases and J shed 4 bases, with 17 bases lying between them. Points from the study as a whole: Some such blood samples were as oligoclonal as synovium. T cell genome counts differed by at least an order of magnitude between CPL and CD4 samples. Circulating pathogenic-like and bulk T cells looked alike by Vbeta family usage.

Material: CD4+ T cells from blood. This sequence joins TRBV29-1 and TRBJ2-7, with D tentatively TRBD2 (6 bases). This receptor was obtained from a human donor with juvenile idiopathic arthritis. CDR3 sequence (DNA): TGCAGCGTTGTAAGTTCGCGGGATACTTACGAGCAGTACTTC. Translated, it gives CSVVSSRDTYEQYF.